This T cell receptor beta chain was identified in a study of preoperative IRX-2 immunotherapy in early breast cancer. Stated treatment: preoperative locoregional IRX-2 cytokine immunotherapy. Preoperative locoregional IRX-2 cytokine immunotherapy was tested in the phase Ib source study. V dropped 0 bases and J dropped 4 bases, with 13 bases sitting between them. CDR1 is SGHRS and CDR2 is YFSETQ in the germline V gene. The CDR3 spans 15 residues. Method: immunoSEQ multiplex PCR; TCRdb's copy keeps in-frame clones and lacks some. The sample carries fewer than 25,000 clones, around 90% recorded once. This TCR was sampled from a human donor with breast cancer. The sample consisted of tumor tissue, taken after IRX-2 immunotherapy. The chain joins TRBV5-1 to TRBJ1-2; D possibly corresponds to TRBD1 (5 bases). This CDR3 reads CASSLEGTETYGYTF. The CDR3 bases are TGCGCCAGCAGCTTGGAAGGGACGGAAACCTATGGCTACACCTTC.